This T cell receptor (beta chain) was sequenced in a study of identical twins (TCRdb year 2016). About the full investigation: The study deep-sequenced TCR alpha and beta repertoires from monozygotic twins, unrelated adults of various ages and cord blood to test whether fetal clonotypes persist. Replicate twin experiments were performed at different times using different library preparation protocols to rule out contamination. Points the paper makes about the study in general: Abundant cord blood beta clonotypes had fewer insertions, young adult naive repertoires showed a similar but weaker trend, and memory repertoires showed no such trend. In monozygotic twins, out-of-frame TCR alpha sharing was systematically underestimated by recombination models, although the models agreed with sharing between unrelated individuals. Compared with coincidental sharing between unrelated individuals, an excess of low generation-probability sequences was observed among out-of-frame TCR alpha sequences shared between twins. Invariant T cells such as MAIT and iNKT could partly confound zero-insertion analyses, although diverse VJ usage argued against such confounding for most clonotypes. Excess twin sharing in beta out-of-frame sequences was weaker because fewer shared sequences lowered the signal-to-noise ratio. Because the same donors could not be followed over many years, conclusions were based on cross-sectional statistical analysis.

There are a few counts of this clonotype. It has no known antigen specificity. One base away there is no much larger clone; base qualities are not given. Every donor in the study was a healthy Caucasian. Three pairs of female monozygotic twins, all aged about 18 to 29 years, were included in the twin cohort. Miltenyi CD45RO+ enrichment and human naive T-cell isolation kits were used to isolate memory (CD45RO+) and naive T cells from PBMC. At the junction V is shortened by 0 bases and J by 1 base, with 12 bases in between. Its CDR3 holds 16 amino acids, cysteine through phenylalanine. The only DNA kept is the CDR3, 48 bases in frame from the first base. From the germline V gene, CDR1 is ENHRY and CDR2 is SYGVKD. Library prep was done by 5' RACE. The run used an Illumina HiSeq 2000. Template switching added a universal primer binding site, and the final cDNA carried a unique molecular identifier that allowed TCR cDNA molecules to be counted accurately. Specific primers in the conserved constant-segment region were used to synthesize first-strand cDNA for TCR alpha and beta chains. Each cDNA library was double barcoded, with a SMART-Mk sample barcode plus Illumina barcodes, to control for contamination. TruSeq adapter sequences along with Illumina sample barcodes were introduced in two successive PCR steps. The TCR alpha and beta cDNA libraries were sequenced on the Illumina HiSeq platform using custom primers. The paper's data handling went like this. Raw reads were processed with MiGEC to extract unique molecular identifiers, and MiXCR was used to determine CDR3 positions. For each individual, recombination models were inferred using an EM algorithm with the repgenHMM and IGoR tools. The analysis of shared clonotypes was done with the tcR package in R, with sharing normalized by the product of cloneset sizes. To study raw recombination without the effects of thymic and clonal selection, out-of-frame nonproductive sequences were analyzed. TCRdb redid the processing of the public reads, applying fastp at Q25 and MiXCR, and retained in-frame beta chains. For every CDR3 protein sequence, its rows merge into one entry that carries the most common genes and DNA. These V and J calls originate from TCRdb's pipeline instead of the authors' own analysis. Across this sample there are 280,000 or so distinct CDR3 sequences, with more than 6.5% seen only once. The ten top clones hold approximately 2% of the sample.

The sample was also reused in another study, on yellow fever vaccine responses in identical twins. The second study's authors report: According to the authors, the vaccine-induced T cell response in identical twins seemed to be partly convergent and partly specific to each individual. Focusing on identical twins, the study followed the T cell clones that responded to the vaccine, and did so with precision.

This chain is built from TRBV10-3 and TRBJ2-5; TRBD2 is perhaps the D gene, given 6 matching bases. The sequencing sample was made of memory (CD45RO+) T cells sorted from blood. The sample's cell subset or site label, decoded: CD45RO+ enriched T cells. The sequence came from a woman aged 18-35 years in good health. Read as DNA, the sequence is TGTGCCATCAGTGAGTCGAGGAGGGAATCCCAAGAGACCCAGTACTTC. It specifies CAISESRRESQETQYF.